The present T cell receptor (beta chain) was sequenced within a study of T cells in Graves' hyperthyroidism and ophthalmopathy. Turning to the study itself: Any treatment followed the collection of peripheral blood at initial diagnosis.

Amplified regions were TCR beta CDR3 sequences from RNA transcripts. During a first-round RT-PCR of the TCR CDR3, the HTBI primer set was used. TCRdb ran MiXCR on the multiplex PCR reads and lists one entry per CDR3 protein. The profile shows roughly 840,000 distinct CDR3 sequences, roughly 40% of them singletons. Patients aged 18 to 65 had newly diagnosed hyperthyroidism that had lasted under 2 months. Investigators excluded patients with uncontrolled infection, other autoimmune disease, pregnancy or lactation. PBMCs stemmed from less than 13 ml fresh peripheral blood. This CDR3 is built from 14 residues. The ends were cut back, 7 bases at V and 5 bases at J, with 17 bases in the middle.

This chain connects TRBV12-3 or TRBV12-4 to TRBJ1-1; D unresolved. The TCR was taken from a man aged 18 to 29 with Graves' hyperthyroidism. The sequenced sample was blood. CDR3 DNA sequence: TGTGCCAGCACGCTGGCCTCGCGGCGGACTGAAGCTTTCTTT. It is translated as CASTLASRRTEAFF.